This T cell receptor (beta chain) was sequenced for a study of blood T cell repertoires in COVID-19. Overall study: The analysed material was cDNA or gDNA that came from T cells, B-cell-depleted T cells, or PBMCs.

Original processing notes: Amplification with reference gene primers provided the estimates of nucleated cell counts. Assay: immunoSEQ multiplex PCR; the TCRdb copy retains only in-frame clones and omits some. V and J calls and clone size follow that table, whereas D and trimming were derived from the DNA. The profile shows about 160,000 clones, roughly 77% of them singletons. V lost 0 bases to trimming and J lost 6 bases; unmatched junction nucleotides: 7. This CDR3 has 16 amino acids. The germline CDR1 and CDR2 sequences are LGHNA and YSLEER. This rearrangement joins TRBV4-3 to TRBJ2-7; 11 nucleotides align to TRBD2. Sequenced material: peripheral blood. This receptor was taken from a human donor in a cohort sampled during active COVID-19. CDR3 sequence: CASSQDMPSGRIEQYF. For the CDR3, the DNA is TGCGCCAGCAGCCAAGATATGCCTAGCGGGAGGATCGAGCAGTACTTC.